This is a list of T cell receptor beta chains from one sample in a study of T cells in Graves' hyperthyroidism and ophthalmopathy. TCRdb independently ran MiXCR on the multiplex PCR reads; one entry per CDR3 protein. The sample includes 450,000 to 600,000 distinct CDR3 sequences, around 13% of them seen just once. Sequences were obtained from blood. The receptors come from a woman between 40 and 55 years old with Graves' hyperthyroidism. Both conserved end residues are trimmed from each CDR3. The order of the fields is V gene, clone size, CDR3 protein. Size is omitted from some rows. Given values are once, few, many or a class for expanded clones.

V gene: TRBV4-1
clone size: many
CDR3 protein: ASSQGTVNTEAF

V gene: TRBV28
clone size: few
CDR3 protein: ASSRPTSTGELF

V gene: TRBV11-2
clone size: once
CDR3 protein: ASSLDTEGSYNSPLH

V gene: TRBV18
clone size: many
CDR3 protein: ASSPQQGDNSPLH

V gene: TRBV7-9
clone size: many
CDR3 protein: ASSLALHGGPDTQY

V gene: TRBV12-3/TRBV12-4
clone size: many
CDR3 protein: ASTPTGGGAYEQY

V gene: TRBV20-1
clone size: many
CDR3 protein: SASSREFVYEQY

V gene: TRBV5-1
clone size: many
CDR3 protein: ASSLETGRETQY

V gene: TRBV27
clone size: many
CDR3 protein: ASSSGTSGSETQY

V gene: TRBV27
clone size: -
CDR3 protein: ASSLMGADQPQH

V gene: TRBV5-8
clone size: few
CDR3 protein: ASSLQGRTEAF

V gene: TRBV5-1
clone size: many
CDR3 protein: ASSALTSGRANEQF

V gene: TRBV20-1
clone size: few
CDR3 protein: SARGYRDPYEQY

V gene: TRBV7-9
clone size: -
CDR3 protein: ASSRLAREEETQY

V gene: TRBV7-3
clone size: few
CDR3 protein: ASSLSMGEQF

V gene: TRBV5-1
clone size: many
CDR3 protein: ASSLTGESYNEQF

V gene: TRBV6-2/TRBV6-3
clone size: many
CDR3 protein: ASNPTGMNTEAF

V gene: TRBV28
clone size: few
CDR3 protein: ASSLIETGAYEQY

V gene: TRBV5-1
clone size: few
CDR3 protein: ASSLAPGQGIRETQY

V gene: TRBV5-1
clone size: many
CDR3 protein: ASSLGDLGEQY

V gene: TRBV10-3
clone size: -
CDR3 protein: AISPSANNEKLF

V gene: TRBV3-1
clone size: few
CDR3 protein: ASSHGLDGYT

V gene: TRBV25-1
clone size: few
CDR3 protein: ASSDSRGSRYNEQF

V gene: TRBV27
clone size: few
CDR3 protein: ASSSYGTGATEAF

V gene: TRBV19
clone size: few
CDR3 protein: ASSFATGWDQETQY

V gene: TRBV7-8
clone size: many
CDR3 protein: ASSFHGQGYEQY

V gene: TRBV2
clone size: many
CDR3 protein: ASSTDDNEQF

V gene: TRBV12-3/TRBV12-4
clone size: many
CDR3 protein: ASRPNPGQGNQPQH

V gene: TRBV20-1
clone size: -
CDR3 protein: SASGGQETQY

V gene: TRBV6-1
clone size: few
CDR3 protein: ASRPGDENTEAF

V gene: TRBV7-2
clone size: many
CDR3 protein: ASSLSEYTEAF

V gene: TRBV20-1
clone size: many
CDR3 protein: SARGTSGVNTGELF

V gene: TRBV18
clone size: many
CDR3 protein: ASSPRDDYGYT

V gene: TRBV2
clone size: many
CDR3 protein: ASSPAAGGETQY

V gene: TRBV28
clone size: many
CDR3 protein: ASTKARGITYNEQF

V gene: TRBV28
clone size: many
CDR3 protein: ASSPRPTGRDYGYT

V gene: TRBV11-2
clone size: few
CDR3 protein: ASSLVGDRTNEKLF

V gene: TRBV27
clone size: few
CDR3 protein: ASSLWPGQTFSGANVLT

V gene: TRBV5-6
clone size: many
CDR3 protein: ASSWGQSTDTQY

V gene: TRBV13
clone size: many
CDR3 protein: ASSPRKKQGADTQY

V gene: TRBV2
clone size: few
CDR3 protein: ASSETPVGGYT

V gene: TRBV20-1
clone size: few
CDR3 protein: SAYQGNQPQH

V gene: TRBV6-1
clone size: many
CDR3 protein: ASSASTGINEKLF

V gene: TRBV6-2/TRBV6-3
clone size: many
CDR3 protein: ASSYQYEQY

V gene: TRBV6-1
clone size: many
CDR3 protein: ASRAISVHTEAF

V gene: TRBV27
clone size: -
CDR3 protein: ASSPNRARQPQH

V gene: TRBV4-2
clone size: -
CDR3 protein: ASSQDFGSPNTGELF

V gene: TRBV6-1
clone size: few
CDR3 protein: ASRQGLAGGPSSYNEQF

V gene: TRBV14
clone size: -
CDR3 protein: ASSPLGYTQY

V gene: TRBV3-1
clone size: many
CDR3 protein: ASSQGGSLNTEAF

V gene: TRBV10-3
clone size: few
CDR3 protein: AISGISDGYT

V gene: TRBV11-3
clone size: many
CDR3 protein: ASSPGTQQETQY

V gene: TRBV7-9
clone size: few
CDR3 protein: ASSPSGQGIGNTIY

V gene: TRBV20-1
clone size: -
CDR3 protein: SARDVGNYNSPLH

V gene: TRBV5-1
clone size: many
CDR3 protein: ASSTGTAGETQY

V gene: TRBV7-9
clone size: -
CDR3 protein: AGSPLTTNTEAF

V gene: TRBV5-1
clone size: -
CDR3 protein: ATTRGGSGDTQY